The 32 T cell receptor beta chains given below trace back to one sample, sequenced in a study of shared clonotypes between healthy human individuals. Sequencing was performed with immunoSEQ multiplex PCR; in TCRdb, only in-frame clones are kept and a portion is missing. This table has some 630,000 clones, around 72% appearing once. The sample consisted of memory CD4+ T cells sorted from blood. Stated subset: CD45RA-negative fraction. These receptors all stem from a woman aged 30 to 39 in good health.

This clone was observed once. The gene calls are TRBV25-1 and TRBJ2-1; 8 bases are shared with TRBD2. After removal of 10 bases from V and 5 bases from J, the junction contained 10 bases not matched to a gene. The germline V gene encodes CDR1 MGHDK and CDR2 SYGVNS. This CDR3 contains 14 residues. The CDR3 here is CATLKGSGNNEQFF. For the CDR3, the DNA is TGTGCCACCCTTAAGGGTAGCGGGAACAATGAGCAGTTCTTC. The full variable domain, its missing parts supplied by reference TRBV25-1 and TRBJ2-1, is EADIYQTPRYLVIGTGKKITLECSQTMGHDKMYWYQQDPGMELHLIHYSYGVNSTEKGDLSSESTVSRIRTEHFPLTLESARPSHTSQYLCATLKGSGNNEQFFGPGTRLTVL.

This clone was seen only a few times. V is TRBV10-3 and J is TRBJ1-2; 8 bases fit TRBD1. J was trimmed by 12 bases and V by 2 bases; bases with no gene match: 8. Germline loops: CDR1 ENHRY, CDR2 SYGVKD. This CDR3 spans 13 amino acids. The CDR3 nucleotides read TGTGCCATCAGTGAGCTTCCGACAGGGGTGGACACCTTC. The encoded protein is CAISELPTGVDTF.

CDR3 region: CASSPLGQGSQPQHF. DNA for the CDR3: TGTGCCAGCAGCCCCCTGGGCCAGGGCAGTCAGCCCCAGCATTTT. The V call is TRBV16, the J call TRBJ1-5; D is perhaps TRBD1 (5 bases). Trimming left V 4 bases short and J 6 bases short, with 16 bases between. This CDR3 is 15 amino acids long. Germline values: CDR1 KGHSY, CDR2 FQNENV.

The V and J genes are TRBV13 and TRBJ2-7; a possible D gene is TRBD2 (6 bases). Trimming pared 0 bases from V and 4 bases from J, leaving 13 bases between. The CDR3 spans 15 residues. The germline V gene has CDR1 PRHDT and CDR2 FYEKMQ (reference sequence). The CDR3 DNA sequence: TGTGCCAGCAGCTTAGGCCACGGGGCGGGATACGAGCAGTACTTC. Its protein product is CASSLGHGAGYEQYF.

CDR3 sequence reads: CASGHGWHTEAFF. CDR3 coding DNA: TGTGCCAGCGGCCACGGGTGGCACACTGAAGCTTTCTTT. The chain links TRBV7-2 to TRBJ1-1; no reliable D call. CDR1 is SGHTA, CDR2 FQGNSA, per germline. The CDR3 runs 13 residues. Trimming left V 8 bases short and J 3 bases short, with 13 bases between.

In nucleotides, the CDR3 is TGTGCCAGCAGCGGCTTCGTGCAGGGCGAGCAGTACTTC. It codes for CASSGFVQGEQYF. The rearrangement joins TRBV6-5 to TRBJ2-7, with D possibly TRBD1 on 5 matching bases. The CDR3 is made up of 13 amino acids. V was pared by 6 bases and J by 6 bases, with 15 bases between. CDR1 is MNHEY and CDR2 is SVGAGI in the germline V gene.

The V gene is TRBV11-2, the J gene TRBJ2-7, with D hard to call. The germline V gene has CDR1 SGHAT and CDR2 FQNNGV. This CDR3 is 13 amino acids long. Trimming took off 3 bases at V and 3 bases at J, with 9 bases between the two ends. The CDR3 sequence: CASSFFGNYEQYF. DNA of the CDR3: TGTGCCAGCAGCTTTTTCGGAAACTACGAGCAGTACTTC.

The rearrangement joins TRBV7-8 to TRBJ2-1; D might be TRBD1 (6 bases). Germline loops: CDR1 SGHVS, CDR2 FQNEAQ. This CDR3 is 15 amino acids long. The ends were cut back, 5 bases at V and 8 bases at J, with 19 bases in the middle. CDR3 DNA: TGTGCCAGCAGCCATACAGGGTTTAATTTCGATGAGCAGTTCTTC. Amino acid sequence: CASSHTGFNFDEQFF.

The V and J genes are TRBV30 and TRBJ2-1; D is unresolved. From germline, CDR1 is GTSNPN and CDR2 SVGIG (reference sequence). CDR3 length: 14 amino acids. V lost 5 bases and J lost 0, with 11 bases in between. The CDR3 bases are TGTGCCTGGCTCGCGGCGAGCTCCTACAATGAGCAGTTCTTC. It translates to CAWLAASSYNEQFF. Using reference TRBV30 and TRBJ2-1 for the parts outside the CDR3, the full variable domain is SQTIHQWPATLVQPVGSPLSLECTVEGTSNPNLYWYRQAAGRGLQLLFYSVGIGQISSEVPQNLSASRPQDRQFILSSKKLLLSDSGFYLCAWLAASSYNEQFFGPGTRLTVL.

The chain carries TRBV6-5 and TRBJ2-7, with D unclear. Looked up from germline, CDR1 is MNHEY and CDR2 is SVGAGI. This CDR3 is 14 amino acids long. Trimming took 2 bases from V and 3 from J, leaving 11 bases between them. CDR3 in DNA: TGTGCCAGCAGTTACCCATGGCCAGACTACGAGCAGTACTTC. Translated, it gives CASSYPWPDYEQYF.

The gene calls are TRBV29-1 and TRBJ2-7; D possibly corresponds to TRBD2 (5 bases). Trimming removed 4 bases at V and 4 bases at J, with 8 bases between. The CDR3 runs 11 residues. Per germline, CDR1 SQVTM and CDR2 ANQGSEA. The CDR3 protein is CSVGWEYEQYF. The CDR3 region has the DNA TGCAGCGTTGGATGGGAGTACGAGCAGTACTTC.

This chain connects TRBV30 to TRBJ1-5; D gene ambiguous. Germline V gene sequence: CDR1 GTSNPN, CDR2 SVGIG (reference sequence). This CDR3 has 17 residues. V lost 0 bases, J lost 0 bases, and 15 bases lay in between. Here the CDR3 reads CAWSVNSLTGSNQPQHF. The CDR3, as DNA: TGTGCCTGGAGTGTAAACAGTCTTACCGGTAGCAATCAGCCCCAGCATTTT.

Comment on this clone: Other DNA sequences in this specimen translate into the identical CDR3. The chain has TRBV4-3 and TRBJ1-1; no clear D gene. Trimming stripped 3 bases from V and 5 bases from J, with 4 bases between. There are 11 residues in the CDR3. Germline V CDR1 and CDR2: LGHNA, YSLEER. CDR3 sequence: CASSQATEAFF. As DNA, the CDR3 is TGCGCCAGCAGCCAGGCAACTGAAGCTTTCTTT.

This chain uses TRBV7-9 with TRBJ2-7; tentative D call: TRBD1 (5 bases). This CDR3 region has 15 residues. Per the germline V gene, CDR1 is SEHNR and CDR2 is FQNEAQ (reference sequence). V gave up 1 base and J gave up 3 bases, with 13 bases separating them. The CDR3 spells CASSLGDRVNYEQYF. CDR3 nucleotide sequence: TGTGCCAGCAGCTTAGGTGACAGAGTAAACTACGAGCAGTACTTC.

Regarding this clone: The identical CDR3 is also encoded by other nucleotide sequences in the sample. The chain links TRBV19 to TRBJ1-5; 11 nucleotides align to TRBD1. This CDR3 region has 14 residues. The V segment lost 5 bases and the J segment 5 bases; nucleotides outside the gene matches: 2. Looked up from germline, CDR1 is LNHDA and CDR2 is SQIVND (reference sequence). CDR3 sequence (DNA): TGTGCCAGTAGTGGGACAGGGGGGGATCAGCCCCAGCATTTT. It is translated as CASSGTGGDQPQHF.

V gene TRBV6-6 combines with J gene TRBJ1-2; maybe TRBD1 (5 bases). V gave up 4 bases and J gave up 3 bases, with 15 bases separating them. CDR3 length: 15 residues. CDR1 is MNHNY, CDR2 SVGAGI, per germline (reference sequence). The DNA of the CDR3 is TGTGCCAGCAGTTTCCGGGGCGACAGCGACTATGGCTACACCTTC. Protein sequence: CASSFRGDSDYGYTF.

Comment on this clone: Additional DNA sequences in this sample encode the identical CDR3. V gene TRBV5-1 combines with J gene TRBJ2-2; weak D call: TRBD1 (6 bases). Germline lookup yields CDR1 SGHRS and CDR2 YFSETQ. This CDR3 is built from 12 residues. V shed 2 bases and J shed 7 bases, with 6 bases lying between them. CDR3 sequence: CASSLQGGELFF. For the CDR3, the DNA is TGCGCCAGCAGCTTACAGGGCGGGGAGCTGTTTTTT.

J is TRBJ2-7 and V is TRBV28, with D uncertain. With 8 bases removed from V and 2 bases from J, the gap between germline ends came to 13 bases. The CDR3 spans 13 residues. Germline V gene sequence: CDR1 MDHEN, CDR2 SYDVKM. The CDR3 sequence: CASCRTHTYEQYF. The CDR3 coding sequence is TGTGCCAGCTGCAGGACCCATACCTACGAGCAGTACTTC.

This clone was recorded only once. The gene calls are TRBV28 and TRBJ2-7; the D gene could be TRBD1 or TRBD2 (5 bases each). Germline assignment: CDR1 MDHEN and CDR2 SYDVKM. This CDR3 region has 14 residues. Trimming left V 6 bases short and J 0 bases short, with 12 bases between. The CDR3 protein is CASSSSGASYEQYF. The CDR3 DNA is TGTGCCAGCAGCAGCTCCGGGGCCTCCTACGAGCAGTACTTC. The full variable domain, its missing parts supplied by reference TRBV28 and TRBJ2-7, is DVKVTQSSRYLVKRTGEKVFLECVQDMDHENMFWYRQDPGLGLRLIYFSYDVKMKEKGDIPEGYSVSREKKERFSLILESASTNQTSMYLCASSSSGASYEQYFGPGTRLTVT.

To note about this clone: The sample holds other DNA sequences that translate to the same CDR3. The gene calls are TRBV5-1 and TRBJ2-2; the D is unclear. The CDR3 extends over 14 amino acids. Germline loops: CDR1 SGHRS, CDR2 YFSETQ. V was clipped by 1 base and J by 3 bases, with 7 bases between them. CDR3 nucleotide sequence: TGCGCCAGCAGCTTGTCCGGTGACACCGGGGAGCTGTTTTTT. This sequence encodes CASSLSGDTGELFF.

This clone was seen ten or more times. The chain recombines TRBV2 with TRBJ2-5; tentatively, D is TRBD1 or TRBD2 (6 bases each). Germline V lookup: CDR1 SNHLY, CDR2 FYNNEI. The germline V and J ends were trimmed by 5 bases and 4 bases, with 26 bases remaining between them. The CDR3 is 18 residues long. CDR3 coding DNA: TGTGCCAGCAGTACCACACCTGCTGGGACTTCCAGGGGAGAGACCCAGTACTTC. This codes for CASSTTPAGTSRGETQYF.

The chain uses TRBV2 and TRBJ2-7, with D perhaps given as TRBD1 or TRBD2 (5 bases each). The CDR3 has 12 residues. Germline V gene data show CDR1 as SNHLY and CDR2 as FYNNEI. The V end was cut by 8 bases, the J end by 0 bases, with 8 bases between. In nucleotides, the CDR3 is TGTGCCAGCGCAGGGAGCTCCTACGAGCAGTACTTC. Translated: CASAGSSYEQYF.

A note on this clone: The same CDR3 can be traced to other DNA sequences in this sample. The V gene is TRBV7-9, the J gene TRBJ2-5, with TRBD1 matching 7 bases. The CDR3 spans 13 residues. Germline loops: CDR1 SEHNR, CDR2 FQNEAQ (reference sequence). Germline trimming cut 1 base from V and 5 bases from J; bases unmatched to any gene: 1. The CDR3 is CASSLEGGETQYF. CDR3 DNA sequence: TGTGCCAGCAGCTTAGAAGGGGGCGAGACCCAGTACTTC.

V gene TRBV2 combines with J gene TRBJ1-2, with TRBD1 matching 7 bases. The CDR3 totals 11 residues. V was pared by 6 bases and J by 8 bases, with 3 bases of the junction left unmatched. The germline CDR1 and CDR2 sequences are SNHLY and FYNNEI. The CDR3 DNA reads TGTGCCAGCAGCAGCAGGGGGGGCTACACCTTC. It is translated as CASSSRGGYTF.

The chain is built from TRBV19 and TRBJ1-4; no definite D call. V dropped 5 bases and J dropped 7 bases, with 14 bases sitting between them. CDR1 is LNHDA and CDR2 is SQIVND in the germline V gene (reference sequence). The CDR3 length is 14 residues. Here the CDR3 DNA reads TGTGCCAGTAGTCGCAGGTATTTGGGTGAAAAACTGTTTTTT. Its translation: CASSRRYLGEKLFF.

The chain carries TRBV11-2 and TRBJ2-3; 14 positions match TRBD2. Germline V gene data show CDR1 as SGHAT and CDR2 as FQNNGV. CDR3 length: 15 amino acids. V lost 5 bases to trimming and J lost 4 bases; unmatched junction nucleotides: 2. CDR3 residues: CASSQGLAGADTQYF. The DNA of the CDR3 is TGTGCCAGCAGCCAGGGACTAGCGGGAGCAGATACGCAGTATTTT.

The chain uses TRBV5-1 and TRBJ2-2; TRBD1 matches at 7 bases. CDR3 length: 14 amino acids. V dropped 3 bases and J dropped 6; count of bases not matched to a gene: 5. Germline CDR1 reads SGHRS; CDR2 reads YFSETQ. Here the CDR3 reads CASSSGTEAGELFF. The CDR3 region has the DNA TGCGCCAGCAGCTCCGGGACAGAGGCCGGGGAGCTGTTTTTT.

This rearrangement joins TRBV5-1 to TRBJ2-7; the D gene is possibly TRBD2 (6 bases). Germline V gene lookup returns CDR1 SGHRS and CDR2 YFSETQ. The CDR3 loop spans 14 amino acids. Trimming took off 4 bases at V and 1 base at J, with 12 bases between the two ends. Here the CDR3 DNA reads TGCGCCAGCAGCCCGGCCGGGACTTCCTACGAGCAGTACTTC. Protein: CASSPAGTSYEQYF. Using reference TRBV5-1 and TRBJ2-7 for the parts outside the CDR3, the full variable domain is KAGVTQTPRYLIKTRGQQVTLSCSPISGHRSVSWYQQTPGQGLQFLFEYFSETQRNKGNFPGRFSGRQFSNSRSEMNVSTLELGDSALYLCASSPAGTSYEQYFGPGTRLTVT.

This clone was picked up a small number of times. V and J are TRBV28 and TRBJ1-3; D gene unclear. Germline CDR1 and CDR2: MDHEN and SYDVKM. V lost 7 bases and J lost 0, with 7 bases in between. The CDR3 contains 13 residues. The CDR3 loop reads CASTVPSGNTIYF. CDR3 nucleotide sequence: TGTGCCAGCACAGTTCCCTCTGGAAACACCATATATTTT.

The rearrangement uses TRBV10-3 and TRBJ1-1; D remains ambiguous. The ends were cut back, 3 bases at V and 0 bases at J, with 17 bases in the middle. The germline V gene encodes CDR1 ENHRY and CDR2 SYGVKD. CDR3 length equals 17 residues. CDR3 coding DNA: TGTGCCATCAGTGACCCCAGGAGTGGAGCTATGAACACTGAAGCTTTCTTT. It yields the protein CAISDPRSGAMNTEAFF.

This chain connects TRBV9 to TRBJ2-7; unclear D gene. This CDR3 is built from 14 residues. V lost 0 bases to trimming and J lost 2 bases, with 9 bases between them. Per germline, CDR1 SGDLS and CDR2 YYNGEE. The CDR3 nucleotides are TGTGCCAGCAGCGTAGGGGTCTCTCCCTACGAGCAGTACTTC. This encodes CASSVGVSPYEQYF.

This clone was counted only a few times. The sample contains more than one DNA sequence encoding this CDR3. The chain has TRBV28 and TRBJ1-1; D might be TRBD1 (5 bases). V lost 6 bases and J lost 2, with 13 bases in between. Germline CDR1 MDHEN, CDR2 SYDVKM. This CDR3 has 14 amino acids. For the CDR3, the DNA is TGTGCCAGCAGCCCCGGGACGGCAAACACTGAAGCTTTCTTT. This encodes CASSPGTANTEAFF.